One sample yielded the 25 T cell receptor beta chains listed below, sequenced in a study of cytomegalovirus exposure and HLA in healthy donors. Amplification used 60 Vbeta primers and 13 Jbeta primers. TCRdb's copy holds only in-frame clones and misses some; the assay was immunoSEQ multiplex PCR. Of 15,000 to 20,000 clones listed, about 75% are singletons. Sequencing was done on a sample of PBMCs. The receptors were sampled from a man in his late teens or twenties in good health and CMV-seronegative.

This clone was observed a handful of times. This rearrangement joins TRBV6-1 to TRBJ1-2; D is perhaps TRBD1 (5 bases). Germline V CDR1 and CDR2: MNHNS, SASEGT. V lost 10 bases, J lost 4 bases, and 13 bases lay in between. This CDR3 region has 12 residues. The CDR3 sequence: CATVGHSYGYTF. As DNA, the CDR3 is TGTGCCACTGTAGGACACAGCTATGGCTACACCTTC.

The V gene is TRBV7-9, the J gene TRBJ2-1, with D perhaps matching TRBD1 (7 bases). V was pared by 5 bases and J by 12 bases, with 26 bases between. The CDR3 consists of 16 residues. Germline values: CDR1 SEHNR, CDR2 FQNEAQ (reference sequence). The CDR3 sequence: CASSPVQGGQVYGQFF. In nucleotides, the CDR3 is TGTGCCAGCAGCCCAGTTCAGGGGGGACAAGTTTATGGGCAGTTCTTC. Drawing the rest from reference TRBV7-9 and TRBJ2-1, the complete variable domain is DTGVSQNPRHKITKRGQNVTFRCDPISEHNRLYWYRQTLGQGPEFLTYFQNEAQLEKSRLLSDRFSAERPKGSFSTLEIQRTEQGDSAMYLCASSPVQGGQVYGQFFGPGTRLTVL.

The chain joins TRBV15 to TRBJ2-1; possible D gene TRBD2, 5 bases. Germline CDR1 LNHNV, CDR2 YYDKDF (reference sequence). V was cut by 0 bases and J by 6 bases, with 12 bases left in between. The length of the CDR3 is 15 residues. CDR3 sequence: CATSRDRGTSNEQFF. The CDR3 bases are TGTGCCACCAGCAGAGATCGGGGAACGAGCAATGAGCAGTTCTTC.

This chain uses TRBV5-1 with TRBJ1-5; TRBD1 matches at 8 bases. Germline lookup yields CDR1 SGHRS and CDR2 YFSETQ. V trimming: 1 base; J trimming: 7 bases; junction bases outside the gene matches: 4. There are 14 residues in the CDR3. The CDR3 protein is CASSLLQGGQPQHF. The CDR3 DNA reads TGCGCCAGCAGCTTGCTACAGGGGGGCCAGCCCCAGCATTTT.

V gene TRBV30 combines with J gene TRBJ2-7; D call uncertain. The germline gives CDR1 GTSNPN, CDR2 SVGIG (reference sequence). The V and J ends lost 4 bases and 2 bases respectively, with 6 bases between them. The CDR3 totals 11 residues. CDR3 in amino acids: CAWTDTYEQYF. The CDR3 region has the DNA TGTGCCTGGACAGACACCTACGAGCAGTACTTC.

The table lists this clone with a few counts. The J gene is TRBJ2-3, the V gene TRBV6-5; TRBD2 might be the D (6 bases). V was shortened by 7 bases and J by 0 bases, with 11 bases between the two germline ends. The CDR3 runs 14 residues. Per the germline V gene, CDR1 is MNHEY and CDR2 is SVGAGI. CDR3 region: CASKSGPSTDTQYF. The CDR3 DNA is TGTGCCAGCAAAAGCGGGCCTAGCACAGATACGCAGTATTTT.

V is TRBV6-5 and J is TRBJ2-2; TRBD2 matches 7 bases. Germline V gene lookup returns CDR1 MNHEY and CDR2 SVGAGI. CDR3 length: 14 amino acids. Trimming removed 7 bases from V and 3 bases from J; junction bases left unmatched: 5. The CDR3 nucleotides are TGTGCCAGCAAGCGGGACGTACACACCGGGGAGCTGTTTTTT. Its translation is CASKRDVHTGELFF.

This clone was found once. This chain connects TRBV29-1 to TRBJ2-1; possible D gene TRBD1, 6 bases. This CDR3 spans 15 amino acids. Germline V lookup: CDR1 SQVTM, CDR2 ANQGSEA. V gave up 3 bases and J gave up 0 bases, with 12 bases separating them. The CDR3: CSVDSGQSSYNEQFF. DNA of the CDR3: TGCAGCGTTGATTCCGGACAGAGCTCCTACAATGAGCAGTTCTTC.

The chain carries TRBV29-1 and TRBJ2-7, with 7 bases that match TRBD2. CDR1 and CDR2 (germline): SQVTM, ANQGSEA. This CDR3 has 13 residues. Losses at the gene ends were 6 bases for V and 5 bases for J; bases not matched to a gene: 10. The CDR3 DNA is TGCAGCGTGCGGCGGGAGCTCCTCCACGAGCAGTACTTC. It specifies CSVRRELLHEQYF.

The J gene is TRBJ2-5, the V gene TRBV30; D not resolved. Per the germline V gene, CDR1 is GTSNPN and CDR2 is SVGIG (reference sequence). Trimming removed 2 bases from V and 1 base from J, with 11 bases in between. This CDR3 is 14 amino acids long. The CDR3 coding sequence is TGTGCCTGGAGTAATCAGTCCCCCCAAGAGACCCAGTACTTC. This gives the protein CAWSNQSPQETQYF.

This chain connects TRBV29-1 to TRBJ2-3; TRBD2 agrees at 10 bases. Germline CDR1 reads SQVTM; CDR2 reads ANQGSEA. V dropped 6 bases and J dropped 9; count of bases not matched to a gene: 12. The CDR3 has 14 amino acids. CDR3 residues: CSVGERGGARTQYF. CDR3 in DNA: TGCAGCGTAGGCGAGCGGGGGGGCGCCCGGACGCAGTATTTT.

The chain recombines TRBV29-1 with TRBJ2-1; possibly TRBD1 for D (5 bases). The CDR3 covers 12 residues. Germline CDR1 SQVTM, CDR2 ANQGSEA. With 7 bases removed from V and 6 bases from J, the gap between germline ends came to 13 bases. DNA of the CDR3: TGCAGCGCGGGTTGGGGCCCCAATGAGCAGTTCTTC. Amino acid sequence: CSAGWGPNEQFF.

This sequence joins TRBV5-4 and TRBJ2-5, with unresolved D. The V end was cut by 2 bases, the J end by 5 bases, with 13 bases between. Germline lookup yields CDR1 SGHNT and CDR2 YYREEE (reference sequence). The CDR3 has 14 amino acids. This chain's CDR3 is CASSFFEDSETQYF. CDR3 sequence (DNA): TGTGCCAGCAGCTTTTTTGAGGATTCGGAGACCCAGTACTTC. The complete variable domain, with remaining parts taken from reference TRBV5-4 and TRBJ2-5, reads ETGVTQSPTHLIKTRGQQVTLRCSSQSGHNTVSWYQQALGQGPQFIFQYYREEENGRGNFPPRFSGLQFPNYSSELNVNALELDDSALYLCASSFFEDSETQYFGPGTRLLVL.

The chain is built from TRBV9 and TRBJ2-1; 9 bases are a match to TRBD2. CDR1 and CDR2 from the germline V gene are SGDLS and YYNGEE. CDR3 length: 15 residues. The J segment lost 8 bases and the V segment lost 0 bases, leaving 6 bases of the junction unmatched. CDR3 in amino acids: CASSVGGLALDEQFF. For the CDR3, the DNA is TGTGCCAGCAGCGTAGGAGGACTAGCGTTAGATGAGCAGTTCTTC.

The V call is TRBV29-1, the J call TRBJ1-2; a weak D match, TRBD1 (5 bases). The CDR3 has 15 amino acids. V was clipped by 6 bases and J by 8 bases, with 25 bases between them. The germline gives CDR1 SQVTM, CDR2 ANQGSEA. CDR3 sequence reads: CSVSPTGQRGTGYTF. The DNA of the CDR3 is TGCAGCGTATCTCCTACGGGCCAAAGGGGAACAGGCTACACCTTC.

The CDR3 sequence is CASSEAPGQTYGYTF. DNA for the CDR3: TGTGCCAGCAGTGAAGCCCCGGGACAGACCTATGGCTACACCTTC. The gene calls are TRBV6-1 and TRBJ1-2, with 7 bases matching TRBD1. Germline loops: CDR1 MNHNS, CDR2 SASEGT. Germline trimming cut 0 bases from V and 4 bases from J; bases unmatched to any gene: 5. The CDR3 totals 15 residues.

This chain connects TRBV19 to TRBJ1-1; D perhaps matches TRBD1 (6 bases). V was shortened by 1 base and J by 2 bases, with 8 bases between the two germline ends. This CDR3 spans 14 amino acids. Looked up from germline, CDR1 is LNHDA and CDR2 is SQIVND (reference sequence). Here the CDR3 reads CASSIGQVNTEAFF. CDR3 bases: TGTGCCAGTAGTATAGGACAGGTTAACACTGAAGCTTTCTTT.

The chain employs TRBV29-1 and TRBJ2-3; D is perhaps TRBD2 (5 bases). Looked up from germline, CDR1 is SQVTM and CDR2 is ANQGSEA. The CDR3 covers 12 residues. Trimming pared 3 bases from V and 6 bases from J, leaving 10 bases between. The CDR3 spells CSVDQDSDTQYF. The CDR3 bases are TGCAGCGTTGACCAGGACTCGGATACGCAGTATTTT.

The chain is built from TRBV30 and TRBJ2-1; TRBD2 is a possible D gene (5 bases). The germline CDR1 and CDR2 sequences are GTSNPN and SVGIG (reference sequence). The CDR3 sequence is 16 residues long. V gave up 3 bases and J gave up 6 bases, with 21 bases separating them. The CDR3 nucleotides read TGTGCCTGGAGCGCTAGAAGGGAGAGCCCCTCCAATGAGCAGTTCTTC. Protein sequence: CAWSARRESPSNEQFF.

This clone was seen once. The chain combines TRBV7-2 with TRBJ1-6; D is uncertain. This CDR3 region has 16 residues. V lost 1 base to trimming and J lost 3 bases, with 10 bases between them. The germline V gene has CDR1 SGHTA and CDR2 FQGNSA. The CDR3 protein is CASSLDPAGYNSPLHF. CDR3 in DNA: TGTGCCAGCAGCTTAGACCCTGCGGGCTATAATTCACCCCTCCACTTT.

This chain uses TRBV4-3 with TRBJ1-1; 12 bases align to TRBD1. With V trimmed by 1 base and J by 6 bases, 3 bases remained unmatched. Germline values: CDR1 LGHNA, CDR2 YSLEER. The CDR3 contains 15 residues. The CDR3 DNA reads as TGCGCCAGCAGCCAAGTGGGACAGGGGGCTTCTGAAGCTTTCTTT. Encoded protein: CASSQVGQGASEAFF.

The chain couples TRBV5-1 to TRBJ1-2; D is uncertain. The V gene's germline CDR1 is SGHRS and CDR2 YFSETQ. This CDR3 has 13 residues. Trimming stripped 2 bases from V and 4 bases from J, with 9 bases between. This chain's CDR3 is CASSFQASYGYTF. CDR3 in DNA: TGCGCCAGCAGCTTCCAGGCCTCCTATGGCTACACCTTC.

The chain recombines TRBV7-9 with TRBJ1-1; the match to TRBD1 covers 7 bases. The CDR3 is 15 residues long. CDR1 and CDR2 from the germline V gene are SEHNR and FQNEAQ (reference sequence). V gave up 5 bases and J gave up 4 bases; unmatched junction bases: 10. The CDR3 sequence: CASSPPIEGATEAFF. As DNA, the CDR3 is TGTGCCAGCAGCCCACCGATCGAGGGGGCCACTGAAGCTTTCTTT.

The J gene is TRBJ2-2, the V gene TRBV29-1, with 9 bases matching TRBD2. The CDR3 contains 14 residues. The trim removed 3 bases at V and 5 bases at J, leaving 4 bases unmatched. The germline V gene encodes CDR1 SQVTM and CDR2 ANQGSEA. CDR3 sequence: CSVDSGRGTGELFF. CDR3 nucleotide sequence: TGCAGCGTTGATAGCGGGAGAGGAACCGGGGAGCTGTTTTTT.

The chain joins TRBV7-8 to TRBJ1-4, with D possibly being TRBD1 (6 bases). V was cut by 8 bases and J by 7 bases, with 20 bases left in between. Per the germline V gene, CDR1 is SGHVS and CDR2 is FQNEAQ. The CDR3 runs to 15 residues. CDR3 sequence: CASGTSVVGTEKLFF. The CDR3 DNA follows: TGTGCCAGCGGGACATCGGTGGTGGGTACTGAAAAACTGTTTTTT.